This entry lists 23 T cell receptor beta chains sequenced from one sample in a study of long-term antiretroviral therapy in people with HIV. It was version v3.0 of the immunoSEQ assay that was run at survey level. TCRdb's table, derived via immunoSEQ multiplex PCR, lists solely in-frame clones and lacks some. This table holds approximately 10,000 clones, about 86% found once. This sample comprised unsorted PBMCs, obtained approximately 7 years after starting antiretroviral therapy. The receptors come from a man aged 50-60 years with HIV.

The V and J genes are TRBV2 and TRBJ1-5; possibly TRBD1 for D (5 bases). Germline lookup yields CDR1 SNHLY and CDR2 FYNNEI. The CDR3 totals 15 residues. V lost 4 bases to trimming and J lost 0 bases, with 10 bases between them. DNA for the CDR3: TGTGCCAGCAGTGTCTTGGGGGATAGCAATCAGCCCCAGCATTTT. It encodes CASSVLGDSNQPQHF.

This rearrangement joins TRBV7-9 to TRBJ2-2; TRBD1 or TRBD2 may be the D gene (5 bases each). Trimming took 5 bases from V and 2 from J, leaving 12 bases between them. This CDR3 contains 15 residues. Germline CDR1 reads SEHNR; CDR2 reads FQNEAQ (reference sequence). The CDR3 sequence: CASSRDRRNTGELFF. For the CDR3, the DNA is TGTGCCAGCAGCCGGGACCGCCGAAACACCGGGGAGCTGTTTTTT.

This sequence joins TRBV6-5 and TRBJ1-5; tentatively, D is TRBD1 (5 bases). The V end was cut by 6 bases, the J end by 4 bases, with 13 bases between. The CDR3 contains 14 residues. Germline assignment: CDR1 MNHEY and CDR2 SVGAGI. As DNA, the CDR3 is TGTGCCAGCAGCGGGGGGGGTAGGAATCAGCCCCAGCATTTT. Translated: CASSGGGRNQPQHF.

A word on this clone: Other DNA variants within this sample encode the same CDR3. The V gene is TRBV4-2, the J gene TRBJ1-1, with 8 nucleotides matching TRBD1. The CDR3 contains 16 residues. Looked up from germline, CDR1 is LGHNA and CDR2 is YNFKEQ. Germline trimming cut 4 bases from V and 0 bases from J; bases unmatched to any gene: 7. In DNA form, the CDR3 reads TGTGCCAGCAGCCTTGGGACAGGAGGAATGAACACTGAAGCTTTCTTT. Encoded protein: CASSLGTGGMNTEAFF.

CDR3 sequence reads: CASSAPLTASYEQYF. In nucleotides, the CDR3 is TGTGCCAGCAGCGCCCCCTTGACAGCTTCCTACGAGCAGTACTTC. The chain links TRBV7-9 to TRBJ2-7, with D tentatively TRBD1 (5 bases). The CDR3 sequence is 15 residues long. Germline CDR1 and CDR2: SEHNR and FQNEAQ (reference sequence). The V gene lost 5 bases and the J gene lost 1 base, with 15 bases spanning the gap.

V is TRBV19 and J is TRBJ2-7, with D uncertain. Germline CDR1 reads LNHDA; CDR2 reads SQIVND (reference sequence). V lost 3 bases and J 1 base, leaving 10 bases between the germline ends. This CDR3 spans 14 amino acids. The CDR3: CASSIVPDSYEQYF. CDR3 DNA: TGTGCCAGTAGTATCGTCCCAGATTCCTACGAGCAGTACTTC.

This chain links TRBV19 with TRBJ1-1, with D tentatively TRBD1 (6 bases). Trimming stripped 10 bases from V and 4 bases from J, with 13 bases between. The CDR3 is 12 amino acids. The germline CDR1 and CDR2 sequences are LNHDA and SQIVND (reference sequence). As DNA, the CDR3 is TGTGCCACCCTAGGGGGGTTCACTGAAGCTTTCTTT. It codes for CATLGGFTEAFF.

V is TRBV11-2 and J is TRBJ1-4; unclear D gene. Germline lookup yields CDR1 SGHAT and CDR2 FQNNGV. Trimming shortened V by 4 bases and J by 8 bases, and 11 bases separated the two germline ends. The CDR3 consists of 13 residues. The CDR3 spells CASSSLLGEKLFF. DNA for the CDR3: TGTGCCAGCAGCTCCCTCTTGGGGGAAAAACTGTTTTTT.

This clone was observed a single time. The chain has TRBV7-9 and TRBJ2-7; either TRBD1 or TRBD2 may supply D (5 bases each). Germline V lookup: CDR1 SEHNR, CDR2 FQNEAQ (reference sequence). V lost 1 base and J 0 bases, leaving 13 bases between the germline ends. CDR3 length equals 16 residues. CDR3 amino acids: CASSLVGDPSSYEQYF. The CDR3 DNA reads as TGTGCCAGCAGCTTAGTTGGGGACCCCAGCTCCTACGAGCAGTACTTC.

This chain links TRBV27 with TRBJ2-1; TRBD1 is a possible D gene (5 bases). The CDR3 length is 14 residues. Between the trimmed V and J ends, which lost 5 bases and 6 bases, there was a span of 14 bases. Per germline, CDR1 MNHEY and CDR2 SMNVEV (reference sequence). CDR3 in DNA: TGTGCCAGCAGTCCAGGGTCTCGGATCAATGAGCAGTTCTTC. Translated: CASSPGSRINEQFF.

The J gene is TRBJ2-1, the V gene TRBV15, with 7 positions matching TRBD2. The CDR3 length is 19 residues. V gave up 0 bases and J gave up 6 bases; unmatched junction bases: 17. CDR1 and CDR2 from the germline V gene are LNHNV and YYDKDF (reference sequence). In DNA form, the CDR3 reads TGTGCCACCAGCAGAGATCCTAGGTACGGAAGCGGGGAAGGCAATGAGCAGTTCTTC. Protein product: CATSRDPRYGSGEGNEQFF.

This sequence joins TRBV6-5 and TRBJ2-1; no clear D gene. Germline loops: CDR1 MNHEY, CDR2 SVGAGI. This CDR3 is built from 12 residues. Trimming stripped 0 bases from V and 12 bases from J, with 9 bases between. The CDR3 spells CASSYSGSGQFF. The CDR3 nucleotides read TGTGCCAGCAGTTACTCTGGGTCAGGGCAGTTCTTC.

This chain connects TRBV5-6 to TRBJ2-3; either TRBD1 or TRBD2 may fit D (7 bases each). V was pared by 4 bases and J by 4 bases, with 19 bases between. The CDR3 runs to 16 residues. Germline CDR1 and CDR2: SGHDT and YYEEEE. CDR3 nucleotide sequence: TGTGCCAGCAGCCCTGGGGAGGGGGCGTCTCCAGATACGCAGTATTTT. Protein product: CASSPGEGASPDTQYF.

This chain links TRBV27 with TRBJ2-1; D is perhaps TRBD1 (5 bases). Trimming pared 3 bases from V and 9 bases from J, leaving 18 bases between. Germline CDR1 is MNHEY and CDR2 is SMNVEV (reference sequence). The length of the CDR3 is 15 residues. This CDR3 reads CASSFQGAPVGEQFF. CDR3 nucleotide sequence: TGTGCCAGCAGTTTTCAAGGGGCGCCGGTGGGTGAGCAGTTCTTC.

This sequence joins TRBV27 and TRBJ1-5; no clear D gene. The length of the CDR3 is 14 residues. The germline V gene encodes CDR1 MNHEY and CDR2 SMNVEV (reference sequence). V lost 5 bases and J 2 bases, leaving 10 bases between the germline ends. CDR3 protein: CASSPLNGNQPQHF. The CDR3 DNA reads as TGTGCCAGCAGTCCCCTGAACGGCAATCAGCCCCAGCATTTT.

The chain combines TRBV7-2 with TRBJ2-7; D could derive from TRBD1 or TRBD2 (5 bases each). The germline V gene has CDR1 SGHTA and CDR2 FQGNSA. This CDR3 comprises 13 residues. V dropped 5 bases and J dropped 7 bases, with 15 bases sitting between them. In DNA, the CDR3 is TGTGCCAGCAGCCCGGGACCCCTGATTGAGCAGTACTTC. It is translated as CASSPGPLIEQYF.

The chain employs TRBV6-1 and TRBJ1-1; D not resolved. The V end was cut by 10 bases, the J end by 3 bases, with 18 bases between. The CDR3 totals 14 residues. Germline V gene lookup returns CDR1 MNHNS and CDR2 SASEGT. In nucleotides, the CDR3 is TGTGCCATCCTACTTGACCTGTGGGACACTGAAGCTTTCTTT. Its protein is CAILLDLWDTEAFF.

This clone came up once. For the CDR3, the DNA is TGTGCCAGCAGCCAGGGGTCTTTCGACCGACCGGACACTGAAGCTTTCTTT. It translates to CASSQGSFDRPDTEAFF. The chain recombines TRBV11-3 with TRBJ1-1, with D maybe TRBD1 (6 bases). Trimming removed 5 bases at V and 3 bases at J, with 22 bases between. The CDR3 has 17 amino acids. Germline V gene sequence: CDR1 SGHNT, CDR2 YENEEA.

The rearrangement joins TRBV30 to TRBJ2-1; D possibly matches TRBD1 or TRBD2 (5 bases each). Trimming pared 2 bases from V and 6 bases from J, leaving 17 bases between. The CDR3 runs 15 residues. Germline CDR1 reads GTSNPN; CDR2 reads SVGIG (reference sequence). The CDR3 region is CAWSRGKGRGNEQFF. The CDR3 coding sequence is TGTGCCTGGAGTCGGGGCAAGGGTCGGGGCAATGAGCAGTTCTTC.

J is TRBJ1-4 and V is TRBV7-9, with 9 bases lining up with TRBD1. Germline CDR1 and CDR2: SEHNR and FQNEAQ (reference sequence). Trimming removed 5 bases from V and 8 bases from J; junction bases left unmatched: 6. The CDR3 covers 14 residues. The DNA of the CDR3 is TGTGCCAGCAGCCGGGGACAGGGAAAGGAAAAACTGTTTTTT. Protein product: CASSRGQGKEKLFF.

V gene TRBV7-3 combines with J gene TRBJ1-1; D unclear. This CDR3 region has 13 residues. The V and J ends lost 5 bases and 0 bases respectively, with 7 bases between them. CDR1 is SGHTA and CDR2 is FQGTGA in the germline V gene. The DNA of the CDR3 is TGTGCCAGCAGCCTAAGTGTGAACACTGAAGCTTTCTTT. It codes for CASSLSVNTEAFF.

For this clone: The junction shows a germline mismatch at one end, possibly a read error. V gene TRBV5-8 combines with J gene TRBJ1-6; possibly TRBD1 for D (5 bases). Per germline, CDR1 SGHTS and CDR2 YDEGEE. The CDR3 is made up of 14 amino acids. The CDR3 nucleotides read TGTGCCGGCAGCTGGGACGGTGCAAATTCACCCCTCCACTTT. Amino acids: CAGSWDGANSPLHF.

This chain connects TRBV2 to TRBJ1-5, with TRBD1 matching over 10 bases. This CDR3 is built from 16 residues. Germline-derived CDR1 and CDR2 are SNHLY and FYNNEI. Losses at the gene ends were 9 bases for V and 1 base for J; bases not matched to a gene: 9. The CDR3 DNA is TGTGCCAGAGGGACAGGGGAATTTGGGAGCAATCAGCCCCAGCATTTT. As protein: CARGTGEFGSNQPQHF.